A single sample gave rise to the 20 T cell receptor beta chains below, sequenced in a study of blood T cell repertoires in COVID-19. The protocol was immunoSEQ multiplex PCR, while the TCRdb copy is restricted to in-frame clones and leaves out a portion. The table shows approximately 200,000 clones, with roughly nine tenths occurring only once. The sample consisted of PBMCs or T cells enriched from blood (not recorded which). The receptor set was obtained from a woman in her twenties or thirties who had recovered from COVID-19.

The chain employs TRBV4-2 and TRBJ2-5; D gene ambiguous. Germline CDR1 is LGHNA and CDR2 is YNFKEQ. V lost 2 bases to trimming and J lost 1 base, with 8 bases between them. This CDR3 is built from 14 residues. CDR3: CASSQRRAQETQYF. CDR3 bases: TGTGCCAGCAGCCAAAGGAGAGCCCAAGAGACCCAGTACTTC.

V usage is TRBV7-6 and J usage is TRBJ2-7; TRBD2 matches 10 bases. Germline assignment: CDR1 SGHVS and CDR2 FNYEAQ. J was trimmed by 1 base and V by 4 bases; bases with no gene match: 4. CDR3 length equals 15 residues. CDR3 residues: CASSSGLAVSYEQYF. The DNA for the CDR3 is TGTGCCAGCAGCTCCGGACTAGCGGTTTCCTACGAGCAGTACTTC.

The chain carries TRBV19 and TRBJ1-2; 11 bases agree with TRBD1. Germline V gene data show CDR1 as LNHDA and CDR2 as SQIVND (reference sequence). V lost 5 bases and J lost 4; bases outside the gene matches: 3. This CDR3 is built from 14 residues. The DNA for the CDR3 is TGTGCCAGTAGTGGACAGGGGGCCGGCTATGGCTACACCTTC. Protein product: CASSGQGAGYGYTF.

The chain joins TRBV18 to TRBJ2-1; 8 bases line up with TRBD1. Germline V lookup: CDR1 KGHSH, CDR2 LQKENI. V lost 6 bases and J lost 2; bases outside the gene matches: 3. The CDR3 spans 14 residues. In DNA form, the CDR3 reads TGTGCCAGCTCTCCGGGACAGGCCTACAATGAGCAGTTCTTC. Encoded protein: CASSPGQAYNEQFF.

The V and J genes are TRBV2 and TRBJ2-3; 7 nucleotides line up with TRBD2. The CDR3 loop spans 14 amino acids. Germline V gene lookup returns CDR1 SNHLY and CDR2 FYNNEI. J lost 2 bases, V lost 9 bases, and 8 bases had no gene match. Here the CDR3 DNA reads TGTGCCAGGGGCGGGGGTTCTACCACAGATACGCAGTATTTT. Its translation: CARGGGSTTDTQYF.

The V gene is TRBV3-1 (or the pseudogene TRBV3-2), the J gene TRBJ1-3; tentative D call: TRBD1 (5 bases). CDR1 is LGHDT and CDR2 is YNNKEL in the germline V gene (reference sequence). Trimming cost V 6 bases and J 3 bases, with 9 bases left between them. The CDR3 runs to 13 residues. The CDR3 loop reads CASRETVGNTIYF. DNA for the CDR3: TGTGCCAGCAGGGAGACAGTTGGAAACACCATATATTTT.

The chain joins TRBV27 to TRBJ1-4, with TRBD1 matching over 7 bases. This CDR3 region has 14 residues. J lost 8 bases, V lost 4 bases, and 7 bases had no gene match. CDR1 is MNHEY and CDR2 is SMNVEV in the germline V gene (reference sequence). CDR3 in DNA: TGTGCCAGCAGTTCGACAGGGAGTAGCGAAAAACTGTTTTTT. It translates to CASSSTGSSEKLFF.

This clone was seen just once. The CDR3 DNA reads TGTGCCAGCAGCGTAGCCGGGACAGGGAACACCGGGGAGCTGTTTTTT. This gives the protein CASSVAGTGNTGELFF. The chain has TRBV9 and TRBJ2-2; 8 nucleotides match TRBD1. Per germline, CDR1 SGDLS and CDR2 YYNGEE. After removal of 0 bases from V and 1 base from J, the junction contained 2 bases not matched to a gene. The CDR3 consists of 16 residues.

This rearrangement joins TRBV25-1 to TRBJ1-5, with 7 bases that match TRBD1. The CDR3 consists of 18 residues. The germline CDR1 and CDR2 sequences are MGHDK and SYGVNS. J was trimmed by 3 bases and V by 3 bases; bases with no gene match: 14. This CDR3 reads CASSDQGGQGVDNQPQHF. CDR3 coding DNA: TGTGCCAGCAGTGATCAAGGTGGGCAGGGGGTGGACAATCAGCCCCAGCATTTT.

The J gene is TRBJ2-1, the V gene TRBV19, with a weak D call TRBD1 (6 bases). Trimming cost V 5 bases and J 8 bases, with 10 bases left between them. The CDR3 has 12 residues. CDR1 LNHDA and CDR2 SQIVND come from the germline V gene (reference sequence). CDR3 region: CASSQGWHEQFF. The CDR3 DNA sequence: TGTGCCAGTAGTCAGGGGTGGCATGAGCAGTTCTTC.

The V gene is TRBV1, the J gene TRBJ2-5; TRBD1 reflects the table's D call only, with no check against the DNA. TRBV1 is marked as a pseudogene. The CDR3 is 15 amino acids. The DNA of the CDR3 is TGCACCAGCAGCCAAGGGGCAGGGAAACAAGAGACCCAGTACTTC. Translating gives CTSSQGAGKQETQYF.

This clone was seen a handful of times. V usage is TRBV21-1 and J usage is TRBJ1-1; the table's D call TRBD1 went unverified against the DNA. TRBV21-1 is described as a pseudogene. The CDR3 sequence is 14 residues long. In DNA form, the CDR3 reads TGTGCCAGCAGCAAAGGATACAGGCCTACTGAAGCTTTCTTT. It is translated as CASSKGYRPTEAFF.

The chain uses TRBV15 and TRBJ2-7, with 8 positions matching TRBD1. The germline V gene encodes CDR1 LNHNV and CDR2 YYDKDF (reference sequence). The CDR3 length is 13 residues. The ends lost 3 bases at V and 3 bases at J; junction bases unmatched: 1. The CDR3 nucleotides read TGTGCCACCAGCAGGGACAGGGACTACGAGCAGTACTTC. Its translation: CATSRDRDYEQYF.

The CDR3 region has the DNA TGCGCCAGCAGCTTGGCATACGAGCAGTACTTC. Amino acids: CASSLAYEQYF. The chain recombines TRBV5-1 with TRBJ2-7; D unresolved. Germline CDR1 and CDR2: SGHRS and YFSETQ. The CDR3 has 11 amino acids. V dropped 0 bases and J dropped 4 bases, with 2 bases sitting between them.

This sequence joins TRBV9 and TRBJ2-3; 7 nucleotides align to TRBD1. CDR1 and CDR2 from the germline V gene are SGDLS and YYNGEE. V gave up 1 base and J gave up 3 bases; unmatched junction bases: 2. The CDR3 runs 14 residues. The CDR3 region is CASSVQGETDTQYF. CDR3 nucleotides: TGTGCCAGCAGCGTACAGGGGGAAACAGATACGCAGTATTTT.

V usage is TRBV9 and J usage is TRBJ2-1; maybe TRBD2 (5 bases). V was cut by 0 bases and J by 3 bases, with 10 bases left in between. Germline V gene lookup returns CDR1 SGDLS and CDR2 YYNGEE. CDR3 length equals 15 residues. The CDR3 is CASSVGAALYNEQFF. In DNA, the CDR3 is TGTGCCAGCAGCGTAGGAGCGGCCCTCTACAATGAGCAGTTCTTC. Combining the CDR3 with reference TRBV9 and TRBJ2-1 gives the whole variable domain DSGVTQTPKHLITATGQRVTLRCSPRSGDLSVYWYQQSLDQGLQFLIQYYNGEERAKGNILERFSAQQFPDLHSELNLSSLELGDSALYFCASSVGAALYNEQFFGPGTRLTVL.

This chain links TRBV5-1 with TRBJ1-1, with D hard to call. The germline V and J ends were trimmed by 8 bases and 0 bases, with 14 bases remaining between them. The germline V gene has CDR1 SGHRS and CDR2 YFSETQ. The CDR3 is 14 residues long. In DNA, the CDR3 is TGCGCCAGTCACCGGGAAGGGATGAACACTGAAGCTTTCTTT. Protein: CASHREGMNTEAFF.

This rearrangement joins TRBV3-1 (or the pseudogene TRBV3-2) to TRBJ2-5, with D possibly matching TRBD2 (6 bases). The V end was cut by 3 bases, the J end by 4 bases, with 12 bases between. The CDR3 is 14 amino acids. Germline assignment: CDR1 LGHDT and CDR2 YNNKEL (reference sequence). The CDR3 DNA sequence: TGTGCCAGCAGCCAGGGACTTGCAAGAGAGACCCAGTACTTC. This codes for CASSQGLARETQYF.

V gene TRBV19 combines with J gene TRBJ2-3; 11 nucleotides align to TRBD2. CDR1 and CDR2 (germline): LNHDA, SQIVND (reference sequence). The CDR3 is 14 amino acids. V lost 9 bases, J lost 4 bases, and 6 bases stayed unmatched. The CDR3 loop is CASRPGLAADTQYF. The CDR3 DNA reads TGTGCCAGCCGGCCGGGACTAGCGGCAGATACGCAGTATTTT. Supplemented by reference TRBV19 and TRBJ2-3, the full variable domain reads DGGITQSPKYLFRKEGQNVTLSCEQNLNHDAMYWYRQDPGQGLRLIYYSQIVNDFQKGDIAEGYSVSREKKESFPLTVTSAQKNPTAFYLCASRPGLAADTQYFGPGTRLTVL.

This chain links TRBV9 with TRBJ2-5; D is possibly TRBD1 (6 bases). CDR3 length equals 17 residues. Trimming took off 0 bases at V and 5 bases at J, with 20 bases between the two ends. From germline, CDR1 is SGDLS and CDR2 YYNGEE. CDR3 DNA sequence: TGTGCCAGCAGCGTAGGAGTTGGGGCAGGGGCCCAGGAGACCCAGTACTTC. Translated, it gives CASSVGVGAGAQETQYF.